These 13 T cell receptor beta chains were all obtained from the same sample, sequenced in a study of T cell changes during pregnancy in multiple sclerosis. The repertoire was sequenced with immunoSEQ multiplex PCR; TCRdb's copy has only in-frame clones and lacks some. The sample lists just over 50,000 clones; 90% to 95% were seen once. The specimen comprised CD4+ T cells from peripheral blood mononuclear cells, sampled in the second trimester of pregnancy. These receptors were obtained from a female donor with multiple sclerosis, enrolled in a pregnancy study.

The chain has TRBV5-4 and TRBJ1-1, with D possibly being TRBD1 (5 bases). Trimming left V 1 base short and J 11 bases short, with 18 bases between. This CDR3 contains 14 residues. The germline V gene has CDR1 SGHNT and CDR2 YYREEE (reference sequence). CDR3 region: CASSLKVSGVGAFF. CDR3 in DNA: TGTGCCAGCAGCTTGAAGGTTTCGGGGGTTGGGGCTTTCTTT.

This chain connects TRBV27 to TRBJ1-5; D may be TRBD1 (6 bases). V dropped 1 base and J dropped 0 bases, with 13 bases sitting between them. There are 17 residues in the CDR3. CDR1 and CDR2 from the germline V gene are MNHEY and SMNVEV (reference sequence). The CDR3, as DNA: TGTGCCAGCAGTTTATATTCAGGGGTATTTAGCAATCAGCCCCAGCATTTT. Its protein is CASSLYSGVFSNQPQHF.

The DNA for the CDR3 is TGTGCCAGCAGCTCGGGACTAAACACCGGGGAGCTGTTTTTT. Its protein is CASSSGLNTGELFF. V usage is TRBV7-2 and J usage is TRBJ2-2, with TRBD2 matching 7 bases. V gave up 4 bases and J gave up 2 bases; unmatched junction bases: 1. Germline-derived CDR1 and CDR2 are SGHTA and FQGNSA. This CDR3 region has 14 residues.

The genes are TRBV7-2 and TRBJ2-1; 7 bases fit TRBD2. CDR3 length equals 14 residues. Germline CDR1 reads SGHTA; CDR2 reads FQGNSA. J lost 7 bases, V lost 3 bases, and 6 bases had no gene match. CDR3 region: CASSFSGLGNEQFF. The CDR3 region has the DNA TGTGCCAGCAGCTTTAGTGGACTAGGGAATGAGCAGTTCTTC.

This clone was observed a few times. This chain uses TRBV19 with TRBJ1-1; 8 positions agree with TRBD1. The CDR3 has 13 residues. The germline CDR1 and CDR2 sequences are LNHDA and SQIVND (reference sequence). After removal of 5 bases from V and 4 bases from J, the junction contained 3 bases not matched to a gene. CDR3 sequence reads: CASSLDRATEAFF. Here the CDR3 DNA reads TGTGCCAGTAGTTTGGACAGGGCCACTGAAGCTTTCTTT.

This clone was detected once. The genes are TRBV4-3 and TRBJ2-2, with TRBD2 matching over 9 bases. Germline V gene lookup returns CDR1 LGHNA and CDR2 YSLEER. The CDR3 contains 16 residues. Trimming cost V 4 bases and J 2 bases; bases outside gene matches: 5. The CDR3 spells CASSLRAGGNTGELFF. CDR3 in DNA: TGCGCCAGCAGCCTTCGAGCGGGGGGCAACACCGGGGAGCTGTTTTTT.

The V gene is TRBV27, the J gene TRBJ2-3; D call uncertain. This CDR3 region has 15 residues. Germline-derived CDR1 and CDR2 are MNHEY and SMNVEV (reference sequence). V lost 7 bases and J lost 5, with 19 bases in between. This CDR3 reads CASIQSWSRGDTQYF. Written as DNA, the CDR3 is TGTGCCAGCATCCAATCGTGGTCGCGTGGAGATACGCAGTATTTT.

This sequence joins TRBV7-6 and TRBJ2-7; D may be TRBD2 (5 bases). The CDR3 contains 15 residues. Germline V gene data show CDR1 as SGHVS and CDR2 as FNYEAQ. V lost 2 bases and J lost 6, with 17 bases in between. The CDR3 DNA sequence: TGTGCCAGCAGCTTACAAGGACGTGGCAGCGGCGAGCAGTACTTC. Its translation is CASSLQGRGSGEQYF.

The V and J genes are TRBV5-1 and TRBJ1-2, with TRBD1 identical over 8 bases. Germline V CDR1 and CDR2: SGHRS, YFSETQ. V shed 0 bases and J 7 bases; nucleotides not matched to a gene: 5. The CDR3 runs 14 residues. CDR3 region: CASSLGSGGSGYTF. The CDR3 DNA reads as TGCGCCAGCAGCTTGGGGTCAGGGGGCTCTGGCTACACCTTC.

The V and J genes are TRBV19 and TRBJ1-2; possibly TRBD1 for D (5 bases). Germline V gene sequence: CDR1 LNHDA, CDR2 SQIVND (reference sequence). V shed 2 bases and J shed 8 bases, with 12 bases lying between them. The CDR3 has 13 residues. The CDR3 bases are TGTGCCAGTAGTATATTCATGGAGGGGGGCTACACCTTC. Translated, it gives CASSIFMEGGYTF.

The chain is built from TRBV18 and TRBJ1-6, with TRBD1 as a possible D gene (6 bases). In germline, CDR1 is KGHSH, CDR2 LQKENI. The CDR3 sequence is 14 residues long. Trimming removed 2 bases at V and 5 bases at J, with 7 bases between. CDR3 sequence: CASSPGTNNSPLHF. The DNA of the CDR3 is TGTGCCAGCTCACCAGGGACAAATAATTCACCCCTCCACTTT.

The chain uses TRBV9 and TRBJ2-6; no firm D call. Germline V gene lookup returns CDR1 SGDLS and CDR2 YYNGEE. Trimming stripped 0 bases from V and 2 bases from J, with 12 bases between. The CDR3 runs to 17 residues. CDR3 sequence (DNA): TGTGCCAGCAGCGTAGGGGCACCTGCTGCTGGGGCCAACGTCCTGACTTTC. Translated: CASSVGAPAAGANVLTF. The full variable domain, with the rest looked up from reference TRBV9 and TRBJ2-6, is DSGVTQTPKHLITATGQRVTLRCSPRSGDLSVYWYQQSLDQGLQFLIQYYNGEERAKGNILERFSAQQFPDLHSELNLSSLELGDSALYFCASSVGAPAAGANVLTFGAGSRLTVL.

The chain combines TRBV4-2 with TRBJ2-2; TRBD2 aligns across 9 bases. J lost 4 bases, V lost 2 bases, and 2 bases had no gene match. This CDR3 is built from 15 residues. Looked up from germline, CDR1 is LGHNA and CDR2 is YNFKEQ. The DNA of the CDR3 is TGTGCCAGCAGCCAATTGCGGGGGGGCACCGGGGAGCTGTTTTTT. Translation gives CASSQLRGGTGELFF.